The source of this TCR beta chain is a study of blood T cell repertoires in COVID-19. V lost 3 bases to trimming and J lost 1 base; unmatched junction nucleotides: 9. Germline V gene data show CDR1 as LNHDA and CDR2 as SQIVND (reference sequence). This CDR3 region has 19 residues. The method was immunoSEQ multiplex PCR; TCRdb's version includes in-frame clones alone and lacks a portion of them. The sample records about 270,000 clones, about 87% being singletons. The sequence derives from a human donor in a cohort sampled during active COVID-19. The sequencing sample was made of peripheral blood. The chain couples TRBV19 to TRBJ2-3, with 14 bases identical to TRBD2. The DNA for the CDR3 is TGTGCCAGTAGTATTCGACTAGCGGGGGGGCCTAAGGGCACAGATACGCAGTATTTT. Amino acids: CASSIRLAGGPKGTDTQYF.